What follows are 4 T cell receptor beta chains derived from one specimen sequenced in a study of T cell responses to AZD1222 COVID-19 vaccine. Here immunoSEQ multiplex PCR was the method, and the copy in TCRdb shows in-frame clones only, minus some. Of 150,000 or so clones detected, more than 90% appear once; the ten largest clones hold roughly 5%. The sample in question was peripheral blood, obtained on day 0 of AZD1222 vaccination. These receptors were taken from an adult in good health.

This chain joins TRBV7-9 and TRBJ1-2; D gene ambiguous. V shed 3 bases and J shed 4 bases, with 15 bases lying between them. This CDR3 has 15 residues. Germline values: CDR1 SEHNR, CDR2 FQNEAQ (reference sequence). CDR3 in DNA: TGTGCCAGCAGCTTTGGGAGTAAGGAAAGCTATGGCTACACCTTC. Encoded protein: CASSFGSKESYGYTF.

The chain recombines TRBV7-9 with TRBJ2-7, with TRBD1 as a possible D gene (6 bases). This CDR3 contains 15 residues. Germline values: CDR1 SEHNR, CDR2 FQNEAQ (reference sequence). V gave up 3 bases and J gave up 0 bases, with 12 bases separating them. The CDR3 reads CASSLRTASSYEQYF. The CDR3 DNA sequence: TGTGCCAGCAGCTTGAGGACAGCGAGCTCCTACGAGCAGTACTTC. The full variable domain, in which reference TRBV7-9 and TRBJ2-7 provide the parts outside the CDR3, is DTGVSQNPRHKITKRGQNVTFRCDPISEHNRLYWYRQTLGQGPEFLTYFQNEAQLEKSRLLSDRFSAERPKGSFSTLEIQRTEQGDSAMYLCASSLRTASSYEQYFGPGTRLTVT.

V is TRBV7-2 and J is TRBJ2-7; TRBD2 matches 7 bases. This CDR3 spans 14 amino acids. Germline CDR1 reads SGHTA; CDR2 reads FQGNSA. Trimming took 10 bases from V and 4 from J; bases not matched to a gene: 13. As DNA, the CDR3 is TGTGCCACCGGGTGGGGAGGTAGCGGGTACGAGCAGTACTTC. It is translated as CATGWGGSGYEQYF.

The rearrangement links TRBV27 to TRBJ2-7; the match to TRBD2 covers 9 bases. With V trimmed by 2 bases and J by 2 bases, 4 bases remained unmatched. The CDR3 covers 15 residues. In germline, CDR1 is MNHEY, CDR2 SMNVEV (reference sequence). The CDR3 DNA is TGTGCCAGCAGTTTAGTTGCGGGGGGGACCTACGAGCAGTACTTC. It codes for CASSLVAGGTYEQYF.